This T cell receptor beta chain emerged from a study of patients and donors after allogeneic stem cell transplantation. One entry per CDR3 protein results from TCRdb running MiXCR on the RT-PCR reads. The table includes roughly 940,000 distinct CDR3 sequences, 18% detected once. Germline-derived CDR1 and CDR2 are MNHNS and SASEGT. The CDR3 spans 14 residues. V was pared by 6 bases and J by 2 bases, with 14 bases between. This rearrangement joins TRBV6-1 to TRBJ2-7; TRBD1 is a possible D gene (5 bases). The material sequenced was blood, either unsorted or a sorted T cell fraction (not recorded which). The source is a human donor who was either an allogeneic HSCT recipient or a stem cell or donor lymphocyte infusion donor (not recorded which). It is not recorded whose cells these are; they may come from a transplant donor. The CDR3: CASRDRQGTYEQYF. The CDR3 bases are TGTGCCAGCAGAGACCGTCAGGGTACCTACGAGCAGTACTTC.